The 21 T cell receptor beta chains listed next were all sequenced from one sample in a study of T cell repertoires in cytomegalovirus infection. What these receptors recognize is not known. TCRdb ran MiXCR on the reads and lists one entry per CDR3 protein. The data contain roughly 990,000 distinct CDR3 sequences, roughly 31% of them seen just once; the ten biggest clones take up roughly 13%. Source: cultured CD8+ T cells from PBMCs, taken from culture after CMV antigen stimulation. The receptors were gathered from a human donor in good health (CMV status not recorded). Some clones in this sample may be carry-over from other donors' samples.

The table lists this clonotype with a few counts. The V gene is TRBV27, the J gene TRBJ1-6; D gene unclear. The CDR3 runs 15 residues. The germline V gene has CDR1 MNHEY and CDR2 SMNVEV (reference sequence). V lost 6 bases to trimming and J lost 4 bases, with 13 bases between them. CDR3 protein: CASSPGVGYNSPLHF. CDR3 coding DNA: TGTGCCAGCAGCCCCGGGGTTGGGTATAATTCACCCCTCCACTTT.

This clonotype was seen only a few times. CDR3: CASSLGADVAYEQYV. The CDR3 DNA reads TGTGCCAGCAGTTTAGGGGCGGACGTCGCCTACGAGCAGTACGTC. The chain links TRBV12-3 or TRBV12-4 to TRBJ2-7; D ambiguous. With 1 base removed from V and 2 bases from J, the gap between germline ends came to 12 bases. The CDR3 contains 15 residues.

The chain couples TRBV12-3 or TRBV12-4 to TRBJ2-1; the match to TRBD1 covers 12 bases. The trim removed 6 bases at V and 12 bases at J, leaving 15 bases unmatched. The CDR3 extends over 16 amino acids. The CDR3 sequence: CASRHRGQGATQGQFF. As DNA, the CDR3 is TGTGCCAGCAGGCATAGGGGACAGGGGGCTACACAAGGGCAGTTCTTC.

The gene calls are TRBV29-1 and TRBJ2-7; TRBD1 agrees at 9 bases. Germline CDR1 is SQVTM and CDR2 is ANQGSEA. The CDR3 consists of 13 residues. Unmatched junction bases numbered 2, after V lost 4 bases and J lost 1 base. CDR3: CSVGTGESYEQYF. As DNA, the CDR3 is TGCAGCGTTGGGACAGGGGAATCCTACGAGCAGTACTTC.

This clonotype turned up a few times. The J gene is TRBJ1-1, the V gene TRBV27; 9 bases match TRBD1. CDR3 length: 15 amino acids. V lost 8 bases and J lost 3; bases outside the gene matches: 10. Germline V gene data show CDR1 as MNHEY and CDR2 as SMNVEV (reference sequence). The CDR3 DNA follows: TGTGCCAGCCACGTTACCGGGACAGGGTACACTGAAGCTTTCTTT. It yields the protein CASHVTGTGYTEAFF.

Ten or more counts support this clonotype. The V and J genes are TRBV4-1 and TRBJ2-1; 8 bases agree with TRBD1. The CDR3 sequence is 16 residues long. CDR1 MGHRA and CDR2 YSYEKL come from the germline V gene. V trimming: 4 bases; J trimming: 1 base; junction bases outside the gene matches: 6. CDR3 amino acids: CASSLRGTGSYNEQFF. DNA of the CDR3: TGCGCCAGCAGCCTAAGGGGGACAGGATCCTACAATGAGCAGTTCTTC.

There are many counts of this clonotype. The V and J genes are TRBV7-9 and TRBJ2-5, with D perhaps matching TRBD2 (6 bases). The CDR3 has 15 amino acids. V was clipped by 1 base and J by 5 bases, with 14 bases between them. The V gene's germline CDR1 is SEHNR and CDR2 FQNEAQ (reference sequence). The CDR3 loop is CASSLVGLNGETQYF. Written as DNA, the CDR3 is TGTGCCAGCAGCTTAGTTGGACTAAATGGGGAGACCCAGTACTTC.

A few counts support this clonotype. The chain couples TRBV7-9 to TRBJ1-1; a possible D gene is TRBD1 (6 bases). The V gene's germline CDR1 is SEHNR and CDR2 FQNEAQ (reference sequence). Trimming stripped 1 base from V and 4 bases from J, with 13 bases between. The CDR3 contains 15 residues. This CDR3 is CASSLVYRDGTEAFF. The CDR3 DNA reads TGTGCCAGCAGCTTAGTATACAGGGACGGCACTGAAGCTTTCTTT.

This chain uses TRBV28 with TRBJ2-7; 8 nucleotides match TRBD2. V trimming: 7 bases; J trimming: 2 bases; junction bases outside the gene matches: 7. The CDR3 covers 14 residues. Germline V CDR1 and CDR2: MDHEN, SYDVKM. The CDR3, as DNA: TGTGCCAGCACGCCTTATAGCGGGGCCTACGAGCAGTACGTC. Translated, it gives CASTPYSGAYEQYV.

This clonotype was detected only a few times. The gene calls are TRBV7-6 and TRBJ2-1, with D perhaps matching TRBD2 (7 bases). CDR1 is SGHVS, CDR2 FNYEAQ, per germline. CDR3 length equals 14 residues. Trimming removed 1 base from V and 10 bases from J, with 14 bases in between. The DNA for the CDR3 is TGTGCCAGCAGCTTAGGGGGGGGGGGCCACGAGCAGTTCTTC. Amino acid sequence: CASSLGGGGHEQFF.

In its sample, this clonotype was seen a few times. The rearrangement links TRBV4-1 to TRBJ2-7, with D unclear. Germline-derived CDR1 and CDR2 are MGHRA and YSYEKL. V gave up 0 bases and J gave up 4 bases, with 13 bases separating them. The CDR3 spans 15 residues. The CDR3 is CASSQDFGPLYEQYV. CDR3 DNA: TGCGCCAGCAGCCAAGATTTTGGGCCCCTATACGAGCAGTACGTC.

The V and J genes are TRBV6-6 and TRBJ2-1, with D uncertain. This CDR3 has 14 residues. The germline V gene has CDR1 MNHNY and CDR2 SVGAGI (reference sequence). Trimming removed 6 bases from V and 4 bases from J, with 13 bases in between. CDR3 coding DNA: TGTGCCAGCAGCCCCCGGGCGGATTACAATGAGCAGTTCTTC. Its translation: CASSPRADYNEQFF.

A few counts support this clonotype. The chain recombines TRBV2 with TRBJ2-1; D not certain. Per germline, CDR1 SNHLY and CDR2 FYNNEI. The CDR3 consists of 11 residues. Trimming cost V 6 bases and J 4 bases, with 4 bases left between them. CDR3 coding DNA: TGTGCCAGCAGACAGTACAATGAGCAGTTCTTC. Its translation: CASRQYNEQFF.

The table lists this clonotype with a few counts. The rearrangement joins TRBV6-2 or TRBV6-3 to TRBJ2-5, with D possibly being TRBD1 or TRBD2 (7 bases each). The V end lost 6 bases, the J end lost 4 bases, and 15 bases lay between the germline ends. Germline loops: CDR1 MNHEY, CDR2 SVGEGT. There are 14 residues in the CDR3. Here the CDR3 DNA reads TGTGCCAGCAGCTCCACAGGGGAGGGAGAGACCCAGTACTTC. This translates into CASSSTGEGETQYF.

V is TRBV27 and J is TRBJ1-2; D gene unclear. Trimming shortened V by 5 bases and J by 8 bases, and 15 bases separated the two germline ends. The CDR3 consists of 13 residues. Germline V gives CDR1 MNHEY, CDR2 SMNVEV (reference sequence). The CDR3 DNA reads TGTGCCAGCAGTCCTTCGTTCAGACACGGCTACACCTTC. Protein: CASSPSFRHGYTF.

The chain has TRBV6-6 and TRBJ2-3; 14 nucleotides align to TRBD2. V lost 5 bases to trimming and J lost 0 bases; unmatched junction nucleotides: 7. The CDR3 is 18 residues long. Germline V lookup: CDR1 MNHNY, CDR2 SVGAGI (reference sequence). DNA for the CDR3: TGTGCCAGCAGTCCCGGGACTAGCGGGAGCACTAGCACAGATACGCAGTATTTT. As protein: CASSPGTSGSTSTDTQYF.

The chain has TRBV7-9 and TRBJ1-3; D call uncertain. Trimming shortened V by 5 bases and J by 7 bases, and 12 bases separated the two germline ends. Looked up from germline, CDR1 is SEHNR and CDR2 is FQNEAQ (reference sequence). The CDR3 totals 13 residues. As DNA, the CDR3 is TGTGCCAGCAGCAAACTTTCGGGGAACACCATATATTTT. It encodes CASSKLSGNTIYF.

The chain links TRBV20-1 to TRBJ2-5, with 13 bases identical to TRBD2. The CDR3 has 18 amino acids. After removal of 0 bases from V and 5 bases from J, the junction contained 12 bases not matched to a gene. Looked up from germline, CDR1 is DFQATT and CDR2 is SNEGSKA (reference sequence). Written as DNA, the CDR3 is TGCAGTGCTAGAGACCCCCCCGGGACTAGCGGGGTCCTTGAGACCCAGTACTTC. Protein sequence: CSARDPPGTSGVLETQYF.

This clonotype was counted at least ten times. A junction end diverges from the germline sequence, so it may reflect a read error. The rearrangement joins TRBV11-2 to TRBJ2-5; a weak D match, TRBD2 (5 bases). CDR3 length equals 12 residues. Germline assignment: CDR1 SGHAT and CDR2 FQNNGV. The CDR3 here is CASSLASSGQYF. The CDR3 nucleotides are TGTGCCAGCAGTTTAGCCTCAAGCGGCCAGTACTTC.

V and J are TRBV15 and TRBJ2-7; D is perhaps TRBD1 (6 bases). Germline CDR1 is LNHNV and CDR2 is YYDKDF (reference sequence). The CDR3 extends over 13 amino acids. V shed 5 bases and J shed 2 bases, with 10 bases lying between them. The CDR3 is CATSVQGTYEQYF. The CDR3 coding sequence is TGTGCCACCAGCGTCCAGGGGACCTACGAGCAGTACTTC. The variable domain in full, completed from reference TRBV15 and TRBJ2-7, reads DAMVIQNPRYQVTQFGKPVTLSCSQTLNHNVMYWYQQKSSQAPKLLFHYYDKDFNNEADTPDNFQSRRPNTSFCFLDIRSPGLGDTAMYLCATSVQGTYEQYFGPGTRLTVT.

Remarks on this clonotype: Likely a read error: the CDR3 ends without its conserved phenylalanine or tryptophan. The V and J genes are TRBV6-1 and TRBJ2-5, with 15 bases lining up with TRBD2. CDR3 length: 15 amino acids. Trimming removed 8 bases from V and 5 bases from J; junction bases left unmatched: 6. From germline, CDR1 is MNHNS and CDR2 SASEGT. The CDR3 sequence: CASWTSGGAWETQYL. The CDR3 nucleotides are TGTGCCAGCTGGACTAGCGGGGGGGCCTGGGAGACCCAGTACCTC.